This T cell receptor beta chain is drawn from a study of cytomegalovirus exposure and HLA in healthy donors. The V gene lost 5 bases and the J gene lost 7 bases, with 21 bases spanning the gap. The germline V gene encodes CDR1 SGHRS and CDR2 YFSETQ. The CDR3 runs to 15 residues. Note on this clone: The target antigen is unknown.

General study points: Association of a missense DCLRE1C variant with TCR beta V- and J-gene trimming was reported in a later analysis. Many donors carried some public TCRs, although rarity characterized most TCR sequences.

PCR was performed using 60 Vbeta and 13 Jbeta primers. TCRdb keeps only in-frame clones here, not all; method: immunoSEQ multiplex PCR. There are tens of thousands of clones in the sample; about 71% occur only once, and around a fifth lies in the top ten. What was sequenced was PBMCs. The J gene is TRBJ1-2, the V gene TRBV5-1, with D maybe TRBD1 (5 bases). This TCR was sampled from a woman between 45 and 60 years old in good health and CMV-seropositive. CDR3 region: CASSMGGVSSLGYTF. CDR3 coding DNA: TGCGCCAGCAGTATGGGGGGAGTCAGTTCCCTTGGCTACACCTTC. The complete variable domain, with remaining parts taken from reference TRBV5-1 and TRBJ1-2, reads KAGVTQTPRYLIKTRGQQVTLSCSPISGHRSVSWYQQTPGQGLQFLFEYFSETQRNKGNFPGRFSGRQFSNSRSEMNVSTLELGDSALYLCASSMGGVSSLGYTFGSGTRLTVV.